This TCR beta chain was recovered during a study of blood T cell repertoires in COVID-19. About the research overall: Acute-phase and convalescent COVID-19 samples originated in the United States, Italy and Spain. The analysed material was cDNA or gDNA that came from T cells, B-cell-depleted T cells, or PBMCs.

The V gene's germline CDR1 is SQVTM and CDR2 ANQGSEA. This CDR3 comprises 14 residues. Trimming removed 5 bases from V and 2 bases from J, with 16 bases in between. Per the original methods: It was from reference gene primer amplification that nucleated cell counts were estimated. Libraries were prepared by immunoSEQ multiplex PCR; TCRdb keeps only in-frame clonotypes and omits some of them. That table furnishes V, J and clone size, whereas the DNA furnished D and trimming. The repertoire includes about 72,000 clones, 85% to 90% of them detected once, and under 13% sits in the top ten. This clone appeared a single time.

This chain uses TRBV29-1 with TRBJ2-7, with D possibly being TRBD1 (6 bases). This clonotype originated in a man in his sixties or seventies with active or convalescent COVID-19. Source material: peripheral blood. The CDR3 loop reads CSVQSYRAPYEQYF. The CDR3 coding sequence is TGCAGCGTTCAATCATACAGGGCCCCCTACGAGCAGTACTTC.